This TCR beta chain was found in a study of beta chain features in type 1 diabetes. The CDR3 has 14 residues. Per germline, CDR1 SNHLY and CDR2 FYNNEI. Reverse transcribing all isolated RNA meant expressed TCRB transcripts were sequenced. The repertoire was sequenced with immunoSEQ multiplex PCR; TCRdb's copy has only in-frame clones and lacks some. The sample shows around 250,000 clones, under 70% of them seen only once. About 120 mL of blood, on average, came from one heparinised draw per donor. As concerns this clone: An end of the junction differs from the germline gene, which may be a read error.

The sample comprised naive CD4+ T cells from blood. The V gene is TRBV2, the J gene TRBJ2-5; 8 bases fit TRBD1. The TCR sequence derives from a man aged 30 to 45 in good health. In DNA, the CDR3 is TGTGCCAGCAGGGAAGCAGGGGGCGTAGAGACCCAGTACTTC. Encoded protein: CASREAGGVETQYF.